The entry below describes one TCR beta chain. The target antigen is unknown. This entry belongs to a study of STAT5B mutations in CD4+ large granular lymphocyte leukemia. Overall study results and limits: TRBV06-family usage was enriched in top patient clones (8/27) versus controls (2/35).

The assay was immunoSEQ multiplex PCR, and TCRdb's table has in-frame clones only and misses some. Here the sample spans fewer than 40,000 clones, less than 75% being singletons. CDR3 length: 16 residues. Deletions cut 2 bases from V and 2 bases from J, with 15 bases between. Germline V lookup: CDR1 SGHAT, CDR2 FQNNGV. The receptor was derived from a human donor in good health. V usage is TRBV11-2 and J usage is TRBJ1-2; weak D call: TRBD1 (5 bases). Material: CD4+ T cells from blood buffy coats. The CDR3 region is CASSLSEVQGNYGYTF. The CDR3, as DNA: TGTGCCAGCAGCTTATCTGAGGTCCAGGGAAACTATGGCTACACCTTC. The variable domain in full, with the rest retrieved from reference TRBV11-2 and TRBJ1-2, is EAGVAQSPRYKIIEKRQSVAFWCNPISGHATLYWYQQILGQGPKLLIQFQNNGVVDDSQLPKDRFSAERLKGVDSTLKIQPAKLEDSAVYLCASSLSEVQGNYGYTFGSGTRLTVV.